This T cell receptor (beta chain) was recorded in a study of graft-versus-host responses after intestinal transplantation. Study as a whole: Each of the recipients got a multivisceral, liver-intestinal, or isolated intestinal transplant.

A note on this clone: No antigen is known for it.

Produced via immunoSEQ multiplex PCR; TCRdb's table is partial and in-frame only. In the table there are about 120,000 clones, around 95% of which are singletons. The study, taken as a whole, reports: GvH clones turned up in recipient marrow; some had shown up first in ileum or blood.

Looked up from germline, CDR1 is WNHNN and CDR2 is SYGVQD (reference sequence). This CDR3 comprises 15 residues. J lost 5 bases, V lost 5 bases, and 11 bases had no gene match. The chain uses TRBV10-1 and TRBJ1-1; 7 bases line up with TRBD1. The material was unstimulated CD8+ T cells sorted from spleen or lymph node cells, obtained before intestinal transplant. This TCR was sampled from a human donor who received an intestinal transplant. The CDR3 sequence: CASSPLERGRTEAFF. The CDR3 DNA sequence: TGCGCCAGCAGTCCGCTTGAGAGGGGGCGGACTGAAGCTTTCTTT.